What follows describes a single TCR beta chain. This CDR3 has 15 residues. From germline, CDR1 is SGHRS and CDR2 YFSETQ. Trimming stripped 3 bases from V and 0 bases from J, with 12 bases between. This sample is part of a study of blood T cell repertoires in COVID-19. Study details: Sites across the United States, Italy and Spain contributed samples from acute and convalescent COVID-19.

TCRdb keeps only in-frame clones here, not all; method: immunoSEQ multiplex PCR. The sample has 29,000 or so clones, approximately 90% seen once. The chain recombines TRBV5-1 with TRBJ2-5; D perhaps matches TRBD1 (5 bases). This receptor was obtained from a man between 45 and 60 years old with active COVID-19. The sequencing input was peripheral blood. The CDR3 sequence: CASSSYRNYQETQYF. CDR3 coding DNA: TGCGCCAGCAGCTCTTACAGGAATTACCAAGAGACCCAGTACTTC.